Detailed here is one TCR beta chain. Its target is not known. These data come from a study of siplizumab effects on memory and regulatory T cells. Some clones are missing from TCRdb's copy, which holds only in-frame ones; the method was immunoSEQ multiplex PCR. Here the sample spans approximately 98,000 clones, 85% to 95% being singletons. Whole-study findings and limits: Siplizumab produced a significant drop in alloreactive sequences attributable to unstimulated CD4+ memory cells.

Losses at the gene ends were 10 bases for V and 6 bases for J; bases not matched to a gene: 10. The CDR3 sequence is 14 residues long. The germline CDR1 and CDR2 sequences are MDHEN and SYDVKM. The chain combines TRBV28 with TRBJ1-5; 9 nucleotides line up with TRBD1. The sequence derives from a human donor in good health. Sequencing used non-Treg CD4+ T cells sorted from blood. CDR3 nucleotide sequence: TGTGCCACCAGGGACAGGGAAGTCACTCAGCCCCAGCATTTT. This gives the protein CATRDREVTQPQHF.